The rows below give T cell receptor beta chains drawn from one sample of a study of blood T cell repertoires in COVID-19. Measured with immunoSEQ multiplex PCR; TCRdb has only the in-frame clones, and not every one. Of about 77,000 clones in the sample, 90% were seen once. Source material: peripheral blood. The source of these receptors is a woman older than 75 with active or convalescent COVID-19. Each CDR3 is given with its conserved first and last residue. The D gene is left open where the match is weak.

D gene: NA
J gene: TRBJ2-2
V gene: TRBV19
CDR3 protein: CASTSQGSTGELFF
CDR3 DNA: TGTGCCAGTACCTCACAGGGATCCACCGGGGAGCTGTTTTTT

D gene: TRBD1
J gene: TRBJ1-4
V gene: TRBV4-1
CDR3 protein: CASSPGQGPTNEKLFF
CDR3 DNA: TGCGCCAGCAGCCCGGGACAGGGTCCAACTAATGAAAAACTGTTTTTT

D gene: NA
J gene: TRBJ1-1
V gene: TRBV5-8
CDR3 protein: CASSFPRGPSASEAFF
CDR3 DNA: TGTGCCAGCAGCTTTCCCAGGGGCCCAAGCGCCTCTGAAGCTTTCTTT

D gene: TRBD1
J gene: TRBJ1-6
V gene: TRBV7-2
CDR3 protein: CASSSGQFSPLHF
CDR3 DNA: TGTGCCAGCAGCTCGGGACAGTTTTCACCCCTCCACTTT

D gene: NA
J gene: TRBJ1-1
V gene: TRBV5-4
CDR3 protein: CASSTRAGVNTEAFF
CDR3 DNA: TGTGCCAGCAGCACTCGGGCAGGGGTGAACACTGAAGCTTTCTTT

D gene: NA
J gene: TRBJ1-2
V gene: TRBV9
CDR3 protein: CASSEFPETVDGYTF
CDR3 DNA: TGTGCCAGCAGCGAGTTCCCCGAGACAGTGGATGGCTACACCTTC

D gene: TRBD2
J gene: TRBJ2-7
V gene: TRBV27
CDR3 protein: CASSLGLAGGGEQYF
CDR3 DNA: TGTGCCAGCAGTTTGGGACTAGCGGGGGGTGGGGAGCAGTACTTC

D gene: NA
J gene: TRBJ2-2
V gene: TRBV28
CDR3 protein: CASSLWGRSANTGELFF
CDR3 DNA: TGTGCCAGCAGTTTATGGGGGCGATCGGCGAACACCGGGGAGCTGTTTTTT

D gene: NA
J gene: TRBJ2-3
V gene: TRBV24-1
CDR3 protein: CATSATTDTQYF
CDR3 DNA: TGTGCCACCAGTGCAACTACGGATACGCAGTATTTT

D gene: TRBD1
J gene: TRBJ2-1
V gene: TRBV14
CDR3 protein: CASSRGQGSYNEQFF
CDR3 DNA: TGTGCCAGCAGCCGGGGACAGGGGTCCTACAATGAGCAGTTCTTC

D gene: TRBD1
J gene: TRBJ2-1
V gene: TRBV23-1
CDR3 protein: CASSQPLSPDRDPYNEQFF
CDR3 DNA: TGCGCCAGCAGTCAACCTCTTTCCCCGGACAGGGACCCCTACAATGAGCAGTTCTTC

D gene: TRBD2
J gene: TRBJ2-2
V gene: TRBV27
CDR3 protein: CASSFAGGPTGELFF
CDR3 DNA: TGTGCCAGCAGTTTTGCGGGGGGGCCCACCGGGGAGCTGTTTTTT

D gene: TRBD1
J gene: TRBJ2-7
V gene: TRBV5-4
CDR3 protein: CASSWPGQGAYEQYF
CDR3 DNA: TGTGCCAGCAGCTGGCCGGGACAGGGTGCTTACGAGCAGTACTTC

D gene: NA
J gene: TRBJ2-6
V gene: TRBV5-6
CDR3 protein: CASSVPGQPSGANVLTF
CDR3 DNA: TGTGCCAGCAGCGTACCTGGACAACCGTCTGGGGCCAACGTCCTGACTTTC

D gene: TRBD1
J gene: TRBJ1-5
V gene: TRBV28
CDR3 protein: CASSSGTGALNQPQHF
CDR3 DNA: TGTGCCAGCAGTTCTGGGACAGGGGCGTTAAATCAGCCCCAGCATTTT

D gene: TRBD1
J gene: TRBJ2-7
V gene: TRBV27
CDR3 protein: CASRITGGGSSYEQYF
CDR3 DNA: TGTGCCAGCAGGATCACAGGGGGCGGCAGCTCCTACGAGCAGTACTTC

D gene: TRBD2
J gene: TRBJ2-3
V gene: TRBV5-1
CDR3 protein: CASSFLLAGGLSTDTQYF
CDR3 DNA: TGCGCCAGCAGCTTTCTACTAGCGGGGGGCCTAAGCACAGATACGCAGTATTTT

D gene: TRBD2
J gene: TRBJ2-5
V gene: TRBV2
CDR3 protein: CASSGGGGGETQYF
CDR3 DNA: TGTGCCAGCAGTGGCGGCGGGGGAGGAGAGACCCAGTACTTC

D gene: TRBD1
J gene: TRBJ1-4
V gene: TRBV19
CDR3 protein: CASSSGGLGEKLFF
CDR3 DNA: TGTGCCAGTAGCTCAGGGGGCCTAGGAGAAAAACTGTTTTTT

D gene: NA
J gene: TRBJ1-5
V gene: TRBV3-1/TRBV3-2
CDR3 protein: CASSQEGAQPQHF
CDR3 DNA: TGTGCCAGCAGCCAAGAGGGGGCTCAGCCCCAGCATTTT

D gene: NA
J gene: TRBJ1-1
V gene: TRBV6-5
CDR3 protein: CASSYRGQTSFF
CDR3 DNA: TGTGCCAGCAGTTATAGGGGCCAGACGTCTTTCTTT

D gene: TRBD1
J gene: TRBJ2-7
V gene: TRBV4-1
CDR3 protein: CASSQVWDSSYEQYF
CDR3 DNA: TGCGCCAGCAGCCAAGTCTGGGACAGCTCCTACGAGCAGTACTTC

D gene: NA
J gene: TRBJ2-7
V gene: TRBV7-8
CDR3 protein: CASSPPPGTIGEQYF
CDR3 DNA: TGTGCCAGCAGCCCACCCCCAGGGACAATCGGGGAGCAGTACTTC

D gene: NA
J gene: TRBJ1-2
V gene: TRBV4-1
CDR3 protein: CASSQEGNRVYGYTF
CDR3 DNA: TGCGCCAGCAGCCAAGAAGGCAATCGGGTCTACGGCTACACCTTC

D gene: NA
J gene: TRBJ1-2
V gene: TRBV19
CDR3 protein: CASSERGFNSYGYTF
CDR3 DNA: TGTGCCAGTAGTGAAAGGGGGTTCAATTCCTATGGCTACACCTTC

D gene: NA
J gene: TRBJ2-1
V gene: TRBV6-5
CDR3 protein: CASSWGGNEQFF
CDR3 DNA: TGTGCCAGCAGCTGGGGCGGTAATGAGCAGTTCTTC

D gene: NA
J gene: TRBJ1-4
V gene: TRBV28
CDR3 protein: CASSLGSALVATNEKLFF
CDR3 DNA: TGTGCCAGCAGTTTGGGGAGTGCCTTGGTCGCAACTAATGAAAAACTGTTTTTT

D gene: NA
J gene: TRBJ2-7
V gene: TRBV9
CDR3 protein: CASSVEGVSYEQYF
CDR3 DNA: TGTGCCAGCAGCGTAGAAGGAGTATCCTACGAGCAGTACTTC

D gene: TRBD1
J gene: TRBJ2-5
V gene: TRBV28
CDR3 protein: CASSFQGEETQYF
CDR3 DNA: TGTGCCAGCAGTTTCCAGGGGGAAGAGACCCAGTACTTC

D gene: TRBD2
J gene: TRBJ2-6
V gene: TRBV28
CDR3 protein: CASPWGGVGANVLTF
CDR3 DNA: TGTGCCAGCCCCTGGGGGGGTGTTGGGGCCAACGTCCTGACTTTC

D gene: NA
J gene: TRBJ1-4
V gene: TRBV19
CDR3 protein: CAIRETDNEKLFF
CDR3 DNA: TGTGCCATTCGCGAGACAGATAATGAAAAACTGTTTTTT

D gene: NA
J gene: TRBJ2-1
V gene: TRBV27
CDR3 protein: CASTRAGGQQFF
CDR3 DNA: TGTGCCAGCACTCGGGCGGGTGGTCAGCAGTTCTTC

D gene: TRBD1
J gene: TRBJ2-7
V gene: TRBV6-5
CDR3 protein: CASTRGRVESEQYF
CDR3 DNA: TGTGCCAGCACCAGGGGGCGGGTGGAAAGCGAGCAGTACTTC

D gene: TRBD2
J gene: TRBJ2-7
V gene: TRBV28
CDR3 protein: CASSRGGTVSYEQYF
CDR3 DNA: TGTGCCAGCAGCCGCGGGGGAACAGTTTCCTACGAGCAGTACTTC